The 17 T cell receptor beta chains listed next were all sequenced from one sample in a study of monozygotic twins with inflammatory bowel disease. TCRdb re-called the 5' RACE reads and shows each CDR3 protein once, DNA omitted. Its table records approximately 420,000 distinct CDR3 sequences. Sequencing was done on a sample of blood. These receptors came from a human donor with ulcerative colitis or Crohn's disease, or a healthy co-twin of an affected twin (not recorded which).

The CDR3 sequence is CASSNGRADTQYF. V and J are TRBV7-3 and TRBJ2-3; TCRdb outputs TRBD1, but without DNA this stays unchecked. Germline V gives CDR1 SGHTA, CDR2 FQGTGA. There are 13 residues in the CDR3.

V usage is TRBV27 and J usage is TRBJ2-1; TCRdb's D call, TRBD2, is unchecked because there is no DNA. The germline V gene has CDR1 MNHEY and CDR2 SMNVEV (reference sequence). This CDR3 is 13 amino acids long. This CDR3 is CASGLAGYNEQFF.

The V and J genes are TRBV14 and TRBJ2-1; TCRdb lists TRBD1, though no DNA is available to test this call. The germline CDR1 and CDR2 sequences are SGHDN and FVKESK. This CDR3 is 13 amino acids long. The CDR3 region is CASSQGQYNEQFF.

The V call is TRBV12-3 or TRBV12-4, the J call TRBJ2-2; the D call of TRBD2 rests on TCRdb alone, since no DNA is present to check it. The CDR3 sequence is 15 residues long. The CDR3 loop reads CASSLGGTVAGELFF.

J is TRBJ2-2 and V is TRBV7-9; TCRdb designates TRBD1, a call that cannot be tested without DNA. Germline CDR1 reads SEHNR; CDR2 reads FQNEAQ (reference sequence). The CDR3 runs 16 residues. The CDR3 sequence: CASTVYGGADTGELFF.

The chain uses TRBV5-1 and TRBJ1-1; TCRdb picks TRBD1, but there is no DNA to check that call. Germline V lookup: CDR1 SGHRS, CDR2 YFSETQ. This CDR3 is built from 13 residues. The CDR3 loop reads CASSPSGDTEAFF.

The rearrangement uses TRBV2 and TRBJ2-3; no DNA is available, so the TRBD2 call from TCRdb remains unchecked. The CDR3 spans 14 residues. In germline, CDR1 is SNHLY, CDR2 FYNNEI. This chain's CDR3 is CASTPTAGTDTQYF.

The chain is built from TRBV20-1 and TRBJ1-5; TCRdb outputs TRBD1, but without DNA this stays unchecked. This CDR3 is built from 17 residues. Germline CDR1 is DFQATT and CDR2 is SNEGSKA (reference sequence). CDR3 residues: CSASVLRTGVQVQPQHF.

J is TRBJ1-2 and V is TRBV27; without DNA, the TCRdb call of TRBD1 cannot be checked. Germline CDR1 reads MNHEY; CDR2 reads SMNVEV (reference sequence). The CDR3 spans 13 residues. CDR3 sequence reads: CASSYDRDHGYTF.

The V gene is TRBV7-2, the J gene TRBJ2-7; TCRdb's D gene call, TRBD1, goes unchecked for lack of DNA. This CDR3 spans 16 amino acids. Germline V gives CDR1 SGHTA, CDR2 FQGNSA. The CDR3 loop reads CASSRDRGVGSYEQYF.

V gene TRBV20-1 combines with J gene TRBJ1-4. The CDR3 loop spans 13 amino acids. Germline V gene sequence: CDR1 DFQATT, CDR2 SNEGSKA (reference sequence). The CDR3 spells CSARDLREEKLFF.

The gene calls are TRBV5-1 and TRBJ2-2; TCRdb's D call of TRBD2 is untestable without DNA. CDR3 length: 14 residues. The germline CDR1 and CDR2 sequences are SGHRS and YFSETQ. The CDR3 reads CASSLARGAGELFF.

The V gene is TRBV9, the J gene TRBJ1-2; the TRBD1 assignment by TCRdb is unverifiable without DNA. CDR3 size: 12 residues. Germline V gives CDR1 SGDLS, CDR2 YYNGEE. CDR3 loop: CASSGDSEGYTF.

The chain carries TRBV10-3 and TRBJ2-1. Germline CDR1 ENHRY, CDR2 SYGVKD. The CDR3 contains 12 residues. The CDR3: CAIRHTENEQFF.

V gene TRBV7-6 combines with J gene TRBJ1-1; as DNA is missing, the TRBD1 call by TCRdb cannot be tested. Germline CDR1 is SGHVS and CDR2 is FNYEAQ. The CDR3 length is 15 residues. This CDR3 is CASSLGRVHGAEAFF. The full variable domain, rest sourced from reference TRBV7-6 and TRBJ1-1, is GAGVSQSPRYKVTKRGQDVALRCDPISGHVSLYWYRQALGQGPEFLTYFNYEAQQDKSGLPNDRFSAERPEGSISTLTIQRTEQRDSAMYRCASSLGRVHGAEAFFGQGTRLTVV.

The V call is TRBV5-1, the J call TRBJ2-1; as DNA is missing, the TRBD1 call by TCRdb cannot be tested. Germline V CDR1 and CDR2: SGHRS, YFSETQ. The CDR3 consists of 14 residues. CDR3 in amino acids: CASSGSDRDNEQFF.

The rearrangement links TRBV2 to TRBJ2-1. Per germline, CDR1 SNHLY and CDR2 FYNNEI. CDR3 length equals 14 residues. CDR3 residues: CASTWQSSYNEQFF.